This T cell receptor (beta chain) was profiled in a study of OX40 agonist ivuxolimab in advanced cancers. Study at large: Every patient in dose escalation had hepatocellular carcinoma, melanoma, renal cell or head and neck cancer.

Generated by immunoSEQ multiplex PCR, the TCRdb table keeps only in-frame clones and is missing some. The sample yields some 68,000 clones, approximately 80% seen once. Findings of the study overall: On average, CD8+ T cells had more expanded clones than CD4+.

Concerning this clone itself: Its antigen remains unknown. One end of the junction does not line up with germline, which may come from a read error.

The CDR3 consists of 14 residues. Germline assignment: CDR1 SGHRS and CDR2 YFSETQ. Autoimmune disease history or systemic immunosuppression led to patients being barred. V and J are TRBV5-1 and TRBJ1-2, with D unresolved. The sample was CD4+ or CD8+ T cells sorted from blood, taken in a trial of the OX40 agonist ivuxolimab. This clonotype was obtained from an adult with an advanced solid tumor such as melanoma, head and neck, liver or kidney cancer. The DNA for the CDR3 is TGTGCCAGCAGATCACGTGCGGATAACTATGGCTACACCTTC. Translating it yields CASRSRADNYGYTF.